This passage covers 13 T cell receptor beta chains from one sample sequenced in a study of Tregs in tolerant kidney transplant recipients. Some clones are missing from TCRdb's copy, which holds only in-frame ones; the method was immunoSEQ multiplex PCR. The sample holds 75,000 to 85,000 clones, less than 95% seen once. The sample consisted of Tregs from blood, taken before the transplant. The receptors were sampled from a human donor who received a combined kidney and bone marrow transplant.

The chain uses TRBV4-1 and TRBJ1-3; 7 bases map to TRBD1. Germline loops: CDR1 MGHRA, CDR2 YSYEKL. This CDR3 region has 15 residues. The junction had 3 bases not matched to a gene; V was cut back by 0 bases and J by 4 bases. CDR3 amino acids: CASSQDRGPGNTIYF. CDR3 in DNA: TGCGCCAGCAGCCAAGATAGGGGGCCCGGAAACACCATATATTTT.

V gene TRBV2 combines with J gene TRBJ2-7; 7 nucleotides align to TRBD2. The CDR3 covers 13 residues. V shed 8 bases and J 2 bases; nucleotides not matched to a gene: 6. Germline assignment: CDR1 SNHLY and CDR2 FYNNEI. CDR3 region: CASRRGSTYEQYF. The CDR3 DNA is TGTGCCAGCCGGCGGGGGTCCACCTACGAGCAGTACTTC.

The CDR3, as DNA: TGTGCCAGCAGCTTAATGCAGGGTACAGATACGCAGTATTTT. As protein: CASSLMQGTDTQYF. The chain joins TRBV7-9 to TRBJ2-3; a possible D gene is TRBD1 (5 bases). Trimming stripped 2 bases from V and 3 bases from J, with 9 bases between. CDR1 is SEHNR and CDR2 is FQNEAQ in the germline V gene (reference sequence). The CDR3 covers 14 residues.

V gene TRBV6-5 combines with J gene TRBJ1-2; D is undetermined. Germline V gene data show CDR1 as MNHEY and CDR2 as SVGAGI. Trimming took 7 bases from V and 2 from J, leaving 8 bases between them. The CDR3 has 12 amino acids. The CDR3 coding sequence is TGTGCCAGCATGGCACCAAACTATGGCTACACCTTC. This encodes CASMAPNYGYTF.

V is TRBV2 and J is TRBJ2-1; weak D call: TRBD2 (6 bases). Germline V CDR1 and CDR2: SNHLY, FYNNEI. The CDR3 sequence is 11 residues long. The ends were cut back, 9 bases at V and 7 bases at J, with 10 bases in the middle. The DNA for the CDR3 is TGTGCCAGGAACAGCGGGAATGAGCAGTTCTTC. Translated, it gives CARNSGNEQFF.

The CDR3, as DNA: TGTGCCAGCAGCGCCGCCGGGACAGGCGTTTACGAGCAGTACTTC. Encoded protein: CASSAAGTGVYEQYF. V usage is TRBV11-2 and J usage is TRBJ2-7; the match to TRBD1 covers 8 bases. Germline lookup yields CDR1 SGHAT and CDR2 FQNNGV. J lost 4 bases, V lost 5 bases, and 10 bases had no gene match. The CDR3 loop spans 15 amino acids.

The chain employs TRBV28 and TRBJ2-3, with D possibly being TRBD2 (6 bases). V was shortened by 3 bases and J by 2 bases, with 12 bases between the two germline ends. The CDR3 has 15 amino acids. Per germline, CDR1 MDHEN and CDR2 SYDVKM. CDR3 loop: CASSFQRAYTDTQYF. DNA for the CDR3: TGTGCCAGCAGTTTCCAGCGGGCGTACACAGATACGCAGTATTTT.

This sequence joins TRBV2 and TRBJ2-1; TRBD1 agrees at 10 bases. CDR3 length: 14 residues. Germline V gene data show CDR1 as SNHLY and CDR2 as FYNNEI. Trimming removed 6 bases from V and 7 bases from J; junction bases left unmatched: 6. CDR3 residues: CASSRDRGGNEQFF. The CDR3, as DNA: TGTGCCAGCAGCCGGGACAGGGGCGGGAATGAGCAGTTCTTC.

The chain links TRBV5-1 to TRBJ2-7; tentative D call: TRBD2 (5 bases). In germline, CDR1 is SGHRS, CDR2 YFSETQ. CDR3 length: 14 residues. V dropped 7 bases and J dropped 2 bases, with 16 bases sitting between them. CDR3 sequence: CASGNRGRAYEQYF. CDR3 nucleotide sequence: TGCGCCAGCGGCAACCGGGGTCGAGCCTACGAGCAGTACTTC.

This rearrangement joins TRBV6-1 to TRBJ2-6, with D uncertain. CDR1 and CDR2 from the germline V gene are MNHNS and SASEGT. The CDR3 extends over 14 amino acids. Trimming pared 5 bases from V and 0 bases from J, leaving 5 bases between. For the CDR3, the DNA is TGTGCCAGCAGTTCAGTCTCTGGGGCCAACGTCCTGACTTTC. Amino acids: CASSSVSGANVLTF.

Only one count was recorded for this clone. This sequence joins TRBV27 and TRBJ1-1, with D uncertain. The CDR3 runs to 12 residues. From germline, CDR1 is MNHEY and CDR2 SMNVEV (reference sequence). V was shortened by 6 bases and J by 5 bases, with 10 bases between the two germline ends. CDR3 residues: CASRKIGTEAFF. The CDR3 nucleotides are TGTGCCAGCAGGAAAATAGGGACTGAAGCTTTCTTT.

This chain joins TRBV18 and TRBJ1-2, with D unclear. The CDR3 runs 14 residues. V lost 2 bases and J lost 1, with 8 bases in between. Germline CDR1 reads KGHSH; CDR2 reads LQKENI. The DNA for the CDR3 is TGTGCCAGCTCACCAGGGCCGCATAACTATGGCTACACCTTC. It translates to CASSPGPHNYGYTF.

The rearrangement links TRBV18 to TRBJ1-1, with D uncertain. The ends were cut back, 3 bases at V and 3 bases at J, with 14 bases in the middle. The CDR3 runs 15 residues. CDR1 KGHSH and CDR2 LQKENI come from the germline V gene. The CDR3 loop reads CASSPSAGLDTEAFF. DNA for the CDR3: TGTGCCAGCTCACCCTCTGCGGGGTTGGACACTGAAGCTTTCTTT.